This TCR beta chain was captured in a study of blood T cell repertoires in COVID-19. Looking at the study overall: The United States, Italy and Spain were the sources of the acute and convalescent COVID-19 samples.

Per the germline V gene, CDR1 is SGHRS and CDR2 is YFSETQ. This CDR3 is 13 amino acids long. V lost 4 bases to trimming and J lost 1 base, with 8 bases between them. The repertoire was sequenced with immunoSEQ multiplex PCR; TCRdb's copy has only in-frame clones and lacks some. The table lists 110,000 to 150,000 clones, around 81% of them singletons, with around 8.2% in the top ten. The sequenced material came from peripheral blood. The chain recombines TRBV5-1 with TRBJ2-5; TRBD2 is a possible D gene (5 bases). The origin of this receptor is a human donor in a cohort sampled during active COVID-19. The CDR3 region has the DNA TGCGCCAGCAGCCCGGGGAGCCAAGAGACCCAGTACTTC. Protein product: CASSPGSQETQYF.